The sequence of this T cell receptor beta chain was determined in a study of T-cell memory formation after mild COVID-19. Overall study findings and caveats: Whether day 37 second-wave clones are SARS-CoV-2-specific was not confirmed. Clones contracting over day 15 to 85 were CD4/CD8 balanced, with later expanders leaning CD4+.

TCR alpha and TCR beta cDNA libraries with sample barcodes and UMIs came from 5'RACE using constant-segment primers. TCRdb called the 5' RACE reads again in MiXCR, with one record for every CDR3 protein. The sample lists hundreds of thousands of distinct CDR3 sequences, approximately 19% occurring once. This clonotype was picked up a small number of times. The antigen is undetermined. The sequenced material came from PBMCs or a T cell subset sorted from them (not recorded which). This clonotype was obtained from an adult woman who had mild COVID-19 (a few samples of this study predate the infection). Cell type and time point are not known.

The CDR3 nucleotides are TGTGCCAGCAGTTCACCGGCAGGGGAGCAGTACTTC. It specifies CASSSPAGEQYF. The chain combines TRBV7-9 with TRBJ2-7; D might be TRBD1 (5 bases). CDR1 is SEHNR and CDR2 is FQNEAQ in the germline V gene (reference sequence). This CDR3 comprises 12 residues. Trimming took off 6 bases at V and 7 bases at J, with 13 bases between the two ends.